This T cell receptor (beta chain) was retrieved from a study of blood T cell repertoires in COVID-19. Produced via immunoSEQ multiplex PCR; TCRdb's table is partial and in-frame only. The table shows 200,000 to 250,000 clones, with 85% to 90% occurring only once. Germline V gene lookup returns CDR1 SGHDT and CDR2 YYEEEE. Trimming stripped 2 bases from V and 10 bases from J, with 13 bases between. This CDR3 region has 13 residues. The receptor's source is a young man with COVID-19, enrolled during active disease. The chain has TRBV5-6 and TRBJ2-1; possible D gene TRBD1, 6 bases. Sequencing was carried out using peripheral blood. In nucleotides, the CDR3 is TGTGCCAGCAGCTTAGCAGGGGTAGGGGAGCAGTTCTTC. It specifies CASSLAGVGEQFF.